Below, one TCR beta chain is given with its context. It lacks a known antigen. Qualities for individual bases were not recorded, and no much larger clone is one base off. The sample belongs to a study of blood T cells in healthy people across ages (dated by TCRdb to 2015 to 2017). Concerning the study at large: In model experiments, template switching captured roughly one uniquely barcoded TCR beta cDNA molecule for every two T cells. Using the same blood draw, the study looked at two additional independent replicas of 1 million unique cDNA reads for two donors, one aged 18 to 30 and the other aged 80 or older. To avoid experimental bias, donors of different ages were spread randomly across the sequencing lanes. Four age groups were formed from the donors: young (average about 15 years), middle-aged (around 40), aged (over 55) and long-lived (about 80). The study measured age-related changes in TCR beta repertoire diversity using deep sequencing normalized with unique cDNA molecular identifiers. Results the study describes overall, beyond this receptor: As age increased, observed TCR beta diversity per million T cells dropped in a roughly linear way, and a significant reduction was already evident by age approximately 40. There was a strong correlation between observed TCR beta diversity and the percentage of naive T cells measured by flow cytometry. Donor CMV infection status was unknown, potentially confounding age-related changes in expanded clonotypes. Estimates of total diversity from one million sequenced T cells were regarded as lower bounds and underestimates. Bulk unsorted PBMC profiling prevented conclusive comparison of naive and antigen-experienced compartments. Compared with the aged group, the long-lived group had more naive CD4+ T cells, fewer expanded clones and increased TCR diversity, a pattern suggesting age selection.

Libraries came from 5' RACE. The sequencer listed for this sample is Illumina HiSeq 2500. The second PCR ran for roughly 7 to 11 cycles and used a J-beta primer mix along with a sample-barcoded 5' primer. A template-switch 5' adaptor carrying 12 random nucleotides introduced a unique molecular identifier onto each TCR beta cDNA molecule. At least 2.5 million CDR3-containing paired-end reads were obtained from each sample. All of the RNA was converted into first-strand cDNA using the Mint cDNA synthesis kit, with a TRBC-specific oligonucleotide serving as the primer. Following uracil-DNA glycosylase treatment, a first 18-cycle PCR with universal primers M1SS and BC2_uni_R was performed on all cDNA. For the original study's pipeline: For normalization, 1 million high-quality reads were randomly selected from each sample, with every read carrying a distinct molecular identifier. Instead of being binned into consensus sequences, reads with shared molecular identifiers were discarded. MiTCR, with a Q25 quality threshold and the strictest error-elimination algorithm, was used for CDR3 identification, clonotype clustering and error correction. A nonparametric unseen species model using Euler transformation provided a lower-bound estimate of total TCR beta diversity. TCRdb reprocessing: public reads trimmed at Q25 with fastp, clones called with MiXCR, in-frame beta chains kept. Each entry is one CDR3 protein sequence, shown with its most common DNA and genes. The V and J calls shown here were made by TCRdb, not taken from the authors' results. The sample has hundreds of thousands of distinct CDR3 sequences on record, roughly 50% of them singletons. The top ten clones comprise 30% to 35% of the sample.

Systemically healthy Caucasian individuals from Russia, 39 in total and aged roughly 6 to 100 years, were included as donors. Each donor gave ten milliliters of peripheral blood, drawn into EDTA-treated Vacutainer tubes. Ficoll-Paque density-gradient centrifugation was used to isolate PBMCs, with at least 7 million per sample. Total RNA, at least 5.5 micrograms per sample, was extracted from PBMCs with Trizol reagent. For every donor, flow cytometry on a PBMC aliquot measured the percentage of naive CD45RAhigh/CD27high T cells. The germline ends are 10 bases apart after V is trimmed by 7 bases and J by 4 bases. The CDR3 numbers 13 residues from cysteine through phenylalanine. CDR3 DNA only is kept here, 39 bases in frame from base 1. Per the germline V gene, SNHLY is the CDR1 and FYNNEI is the CDR2.

Specimen: blood. The V and J genes are TRBV2 and TRBJ1-4; no D gene is confidently identified. The sequence came from an older woman in good health. CDR3 loop: CASKADLNEKLFF. The nucleotides are TGTGCCAGCAAGGCAGATCTTAATGAAAAACTGTTTTTT.